A selection of T cell receptor beta chains follows, all from one sample in a study of identical twins. From the 5' RACE reads, TCRdb called clonotypes with MiXCR, one entry per CDR3 protein. This table holds under 450,000 distinct CDR3 sequences, 18% found once. Sequenced: naive T cells sorted from blood. Receptors originate from a middle-aged man in good health. CDR3s include the opening cysteine and the closing phenylalanine or tryptophan. Each record gives: clone size, J gene, D gene, V gene, CDR3 protein, CDR3 DNA. D genes are given only for firm matches. Clone size is stated in some rows and not others, as once, few, many or a class when expanded.

many | TRBJ1-2 | TRBD1 | TRBV5-1 | CASSLQTGGIYGYTF | TGCGCCAGCAGCTTACAGACAGGGGGCATCTATGGCTACACCTTC
few | TRBJ2-3 | TRBD1 | TRBV20-1 | CSVPTGGTDTQYF | TGCAGTGTTCCCACAGGGGGCACAGATACGCAGTATTTT
NA | TRBJ1-5 | NA | TRBV4-3 | CASSQLMGNQPQHF | TGCGCCAGCAGCCAATTGATGGGTAATCAGCCCCAGCATTTT
many | TRBJ2-7 | NA | TRBV20-1 | CSARDWSYEQYF | TGCAGTGCTAGAGATTGGTCCTACGAGCAGTACTTC
NA | TRBJ2-1 | TRBD2 | TRBV5-6 | CASSLASGSVIF | TGTGCCAGCAGCTTGGCTAGCGGGAGCGTGATCTTC
few | TRBJ2-1 | TRBD2 | TRBV18 | CASSRGGRDYNEQFF | TGTGCCAGCTCACGTGGCGGGAGAGACTACAATGAGCAGTTCTTC
NA | TRBJ1-4 | NA | TRBV6-6 | CASSYPNEKLFF | TGTGCCAGCAGTTACCCTAATGAAAAACTGTTTTTT
many | TRBJ2-5 | TRBD1 | TRBV4-2 | CASSQRQGEETQYF | TGTGCCAGCAGCCAAAGACAGGGCGAAGAGACCCAGTACTTC
many | TRBJ2-2 | NA | TRBV28 | CASRTPRSTGELFF | TGTGCCAGCAGAACCCCGCGGAGCACCGGGGAGCTGTTTTTT
many | TRBJ2-5 | NA | TRBV20-1 | CSARELMDGPEGETQYF | TGCAGTGCTAGAGAGCTAATGGACGGTCCGGAAGGGGAGACCCAGTACTTC
few | TRBJ2-7 | TRBD2 | TRBV7-2 | CASSPRRTSDEQYF | TGTGCCAGCAGCCCTCGCAGGACTAGCGACGAGCAGTACTTC
few | TRBJ1-6 | NA | TRBV5-6 | CASSLGQRSYNSPLHF | TGTGCCAGCAGCTTGGGACAGCGCTCCTATAATTCACCCCTCCACTTT
many | TRBJ1-1 | TRBD1 | TRBV5-1 | CASSLGAGGTTEAFF | TGCGCCAGCAGCTTGGGGGCAGGGGGGACCACTGAAGCTTTCTTT
NA | TRBJ1-2 | NA | TRBV12-3/TRBV12-4 | CASRDSGGDYGYTF | TGTGCCAGCAGAGACTCTGGCGGAGACTATGGCTACACCTTC
many | TRBJ2-1 | TRBD2 | TRBV4-3 | CASSQDRASGSRDEQFF | TGCGCCAGCAGCCAAGATAGGGCTAGCGGGAGCCGCGATGAGCAGTTCTTC
many | TRBJ2-7 | NA | TRBV28 | CASSLGEQYF | TGTGCCAGCAGTTTGGGCGAGCAGTACTTC
many | TRBJ2-7 | NA | TRBV10-3 | CAIAMRPRSDEQYF | TGTGCCATCGCGATGCGTCCTAGGTCCGACGAGCAGTACTTC
many | TRBJ2-1 | NA | TRBV18 | CASSPQRMGRLRQSANEQFF | TGTGCCAGCTCACCACAACGGATGGGCAGGCTTCGGCAATCCGCCAATGAGCAGTTCTTC
NA | TRBJ1-3 | NA | TRBV4-3 | CASSQGFSSGNTIYF | TGCGCCAGCAGCCAAGGCTTCAGCTCTGGAAACACCATATATTTT
few | TRBJ2-3 | TRBD1 | TRBV12-3/TRBV12-4 | CASSLGPGQGPSTDTQYF | TGTGCCAGCAGTTTAGGTCCCGGACAGGGCCCTAGCACAGATACGCAGTATTTT
NA | TRBJ2-1 | TRBD2 | TRBV4-3 | CASSPAGLAGGLGEQFF | TGCGCCAGCAGCCCCGCGGGACTAGCGGGGGGGCTAGGTGAGCAGTTCTTC
many | TRBJ1-5 | NA | TRBV27 | CASSLRQGAPGSNQPQHF | TGTGCCAGCAGTTTAAGGCAGGGAGCACCCGGTAGCAATCAGCCCCAGCATTTT
NA | TRBJ2-2 | NA | TRBV19 | CATKGGEANTGELFF | TGTGCCACCAAGGGGGGCGAGGCGAACACCGGGGAGCTGTTTTTT
NA | TRBJ2-1 | TRBD1 | TRBV6-2/TRBV6-3 | CASIFRDRTYNEQFF | TGTGCCAGCATTTTTCGGGACAGAACTTACAATGAGCAGTTCTTC
many | TRBJ2-6 | TRBD1 | TRBV5-1 | CASSLFQGASTGANVLTF | TGCGCCAGCAGCTTGTTCCAGGGGGCTTCGACTGGGGCCAACGTCCTGACTTTC
NA | TRBJ1-5 | NA | TRBV28 | CASSLPSAQNFQPQHF | TGTGCCAGCAGTTTACCAAGCGCCCAGAATTTTCAGCCCCAGCATTTT
many | TRBJ2-1 | NA | TRBV29-1 | CSVTRASWDNEQFF | TGCAGCGTGACGAGGGCTAGTTGGGACAATGAGCAGTTCTTC
NA | TRBJ2-5 | NA | TRBV19 | CASGVAQETQYF | TGTGCCAGTGGGGTGGCCCAAGAGACCCAGTACTTC
many | TRBJ2-4 | NA | TRBV4-3 | CASSQDTGRLNIQYF | TGCGCCAGCAGCCAAGATACGGGGAGGTTAAACATTCAGTACTTC
NA | TRBJ2-3 | NA | TRBV5-1 | CASSLTGVGDTQYF | TGCGCCAGCAGCTTAACGGGAGTGGGAGATACGCAGTATTTT
many | TRBJ1-6 | NA | TRBV4-3 | CASSQDGKGSSPLHF | TGCGCCAGCAGCCAAGATGGGAAAGGGAGCTCACCCCTCCACTTT
few | TRBJ2-2 | NA | TRBV12-3/TRBV12-4 | CASSSAGNTGELFF | TGTGCCAGCAGTTCCGCAGGGAACACCGGGGAGCTGTTTTTT
NA | TRBJ2-1 | TRBD2 | TRBV6-5 | CASSYSYPGTSGTYNEQFF | TGTGCCAGCAGTTACTCGTATCCAGGGACTAGCGGGACCTACAATGAGCAGTTCTTC
many | TRBJ2-3 | TRBD2 | TRBV12-3/TRBV12-4 | CASKTREGYTDTQYF | TGTGCCAGCAAAACCAGGGAGGGGTACACAGATACGCAGTATTTT
NA | TRBJ1-5 | TRBD1 | TRBV5-1 | CASSLSRDRGRRQPQHF | TGCGCCAGCAGCTTGTCCCGGGACAGGGGACGCCGGCAGCCCCAGCATTTT
NA | TRBJ2-5 | TRBD1 | TRBV7-9 | CASSFLTRDRGWETQYF | TGTGCCAGCAGCTTCCTCACCCGGGACAGGGGATGGGAGACCCAGTACTTC
NA | TRBJ2-3 | TRBD2 | TRBV10-3 | CAISDPTAGVPLLPDTQYF | TGTGCCATCAGTGACCCGACGGCGGGGGTCCCCTTACTACCAGATACGCAGTATTTT
few | TRBJ2-3 | NA | TRBV4-3 | CASSRLGGYGDTQYF | TGCGCCAGCAGCCGTCTAGGGGGGTATGGGGATACGCAGTATTTT
many | TRBJ2-7 | TRBD1 | TRBV12-3/TRBV12-4 | CASSRTGSEQYF | TGTGCCAGCAGTCGGACAGGGTCCGAGCAGTACTTC
many | TRBJ2-2 | TRBD1 | TRBV5-1 | CASSLDQGAGELFF | TGCGCCAGCAGCTTGGATCAGGGGGCCGGGGAGCTGTTTTTT
NA | TRBJ2-2 | NA | TRBV7-2 | CASSPHYGFSNTGELFF | TGTGCCAGCAGCCCGCATTATGGGTTCTCGAACACCGGGGAGCTGTTTTTT
many | TRBJ2-1 | TRBD2 | TRBV10-3 | CAIRKLAGGYNEQFF | TGTGCCATCAGAAAACTAGCGGGAGGGTACAATGAGCAGTTCTTC
many | TRBJ2-5 | NA | TRBV11-2 | CASSRQWDQETQYF | TGTGCCAGCAGCCGCCAATGGGACCAAGAGACCCAGTACTTC
few | TRBJ2-7 | NA | TRBV28 | CASSSSARLSYEQYF | TGTGCCAGCAGCTCGTCGGCCCGACTCTCCTACGAGCAGTACTTC
NA | TRBJ2-1 | NA | TRBV5-6 | CASSKSPWGADEQFF | TGTGCCAGCAGCAAAAGTCCTTGGGGGGCCGATGAGCAGTTCTTC
NA | TRBJ2-5 | TRBD1 | TRBV5-1 | CASSLYQGVGETQYF | TGCGCCAGCAGCTTGTACCAGGGGGTGGGAGAGACCCAGTACTTC
NA | TRBJ2-2 | NA | TRBV12-3/TRBV12-4 | CASSPLGWGTGELFF | TGTGCCAGCAGTCCTTTGGGGTGGGGCACCGGGGAGCTGTTTTTT
many | TRBJ1-5 | NA | TRBV9 | CASSVGGGQPQHF | TGTGCCAGCAGCGTAGGTGGGGGGCAGCCCCAGCATTTT
few | TRBJ2-3 | NA | TRBV28 | CASSLYGSPDRAGWADTQYF | TGTGCCAGCAGTTTATATGGGTCCCCCGATAGGGCGGGATGGGCAGATACGCAGTATTTT
few | TRBJ2-1 | NA | TRBV7-9 | CASTPLYEQFF | TGTGCCAGCACCCCTCTATACGAGCAGTTCTTC
few | TRBJ2-2 | NA | TRBV10-3 | CAISSTGHLNTGELFF | TGTGCCATCAGCTCCACGGGACACCTAAACACCGGGGAGCTGTTTTTT
many | TRBJ1-2 | NA | TRBV28 | CASSTADTRYGYTF | TGTGCCAGCAGCACCGCGGACACCCGCTATGGCTACACCTTC
few | TRBJ2-1 | NA | TRBV12-3/TRBV12-4 | CASNLRQSSYNEQFF | TGTGCCAGCAACCTTCGCCAGTCGTCCTACAATGAGCAGTTCTTC